The 17 T cell receptor beta chains below come from one sample, sequenced in a study of T cell repertoires in cytomegalovirus infection. MiXCR, run by TCRdb on the reads, gives a single entry per CDR3 protein. This sample has roughly 500,000 distinct CDR3 sequences; more than 15% occur once, and the top ten carry 20% to 30%. Sequencing input: CD8+ T cells from PBMCs. These TCRs come from a human donor in good health (CMV status not recorded). Some clones in this sample may be carry-over from other donors' samples.

This clonotype was found many times. This sequence joins TRBV12-5 and TRBJ1-1; TRBD1 might be the D (5 bases). Germline CDR1 and CDR2: LGHNT and FRNRAP. The CDR3 sequence is 14 residues long. With 3 bases removed from V and 3 bases from J, the gap between germline ends came to 11 bases. The CDR3 protein is CASGFDGGDTEAFF. Here the CDR3 DNA reads TGTGCTAGTGGTTTCGACGGGGGTGACACTGAAGCTTTCTTT.

This clonotype was seen repeatedly, ten times or more. The rearrangement joins TRBV4-2 to TRBJ1-3, with a tentative D call TRBD1 (5 bases). CDR3 length: 15 residues. V shed 1 base and J shed 6 bases, with 13 bases lying between them. Germline CDR1 and CDR2: LGHNA and YNFKEQ. The CDR3, as DNA: TGTGCCAGCAGCCAAGCAAGGGGTATTGAAAACACCATATATTTT. Its translation is CASSQARGIENTIYF.

This clonotype has a count of ten or more. The chain employs TRBV6-1 and TRBJ1-5, with D possibly TRBD1 on 6 matching bases. This CDR3 region has 14 residues. The V end lost 3 bases, the J end lost 3 bases, and 9 bases lay between the germline ends. From germline, CDR1 is MNHNS and CDR2 SASEGT. CDR3 sequence: CASSDRDNNQPQHF. Written as DNA, the CDR3 is TGTGCCAGCAGTGATCGGGACAACAATCAGCCCCAGCATTTT.

CDR3: CASSWVRRDEQFF. The DNA for the CDR3 is TGTGCCAGCAGCTGGGTCCGGAGGGACGAGCAGTTCTTC. The chain couples TRBV7-9 to TRBJ2-1; perhaps TRBD2 as D (6 bases). This CDR3 has 13 amino acids. Germline loops: CDR1 SEHNR, CDR2 FQNEAQ (reference sequence). Trimming took 4 bases from V and 10 from J, leaving 14 bases between them.

The chain employs TRBV27 and TRBJ1-6, with 9 bases matching TRBD1. Trimming removed 6 bases from V and 6 bases from J; junction bases left unmatched: 3. Per germline, CDR1 MNHEY and CDR2 SMNVEV (reference sequence). CDR3 size: 14 residues. The DNA for the CDR3 is TGTGCCAGCAGGGGACAGGGTCGTAATTCACCCCTCCACTTT. Translated: CASRGQGRNSPLHF.

This clonotype was counted a few times. DNA of the CDR3: TGTGCCAGCAGTTTATCTAGGCGGGGCTACCCCTACGAGCAGTACTTC. This sequence encodes CASSLSRRGYPYEQYF. The chain is built from TRBV28 and TRBJ2-7; D is possibly TRBD2 (6 bases). The germline V and J ends were trimmed by 1 base and 2 bases, with 15 bases remaining between them. CDR3 length equals 16 residues. Germline CDR1 MDHEN, CDR2 SYDVKM.

The J gene is TRBJ2-1, the V gene TRBV7-9; 10 bases align to TRBD2. CDR3 length equals 17 residues. V trimming: 5 bases; J trimming: 2 bases; junction bases outside the gene matches: 9. CDR1 is SEHNR and CDR2 is FQNEAQ in the germline V gene (reference sequence). The CDR3 spells CASSDLVSGRAYNEQFF. DNA for the CDR3: TGTGCCAGCAGCGACCTCGTGAGCGGGAGGGCCTACAATGAGCAGTTCTTC.

This clonotype was counted at least ten times. This rearrangement joins TRBV27 to TRBJ2-7, with TRBD2 identical over 9 bases. The trim removed 0 bases at V and 6 bases at J, leaving 6 bases unmatched. CDR3 size: 15 residues. Germline lookup yields CDR1 MNHEY and CDR2 SMNVEV (reference sequence). Written as DNA, the CDR3 is TGTGCCAGCAGTTTATCTAGCGGGAGTCCGACCGAGCAGTACTTC. This encodes CASSLSSGSPTEQYF.

CDR3 DNA: TGTGCCAGCAGCATCCTCCGGGACTCCCGCAATGAGCAGTTCTTC. Amino acids: CASSILRDSRNEQFF. The chain recombines TRBV9 with TRBJ2-1; D possibly corresponds to TRBD2 (6 bases). V was trimmed by 4 bases and J by 6 bases, leaving 17 bases between them. From germline, CDR1 is SGDLS and CDR2 YYNGEE. The CDR3 runs 15 residues.

The table lists this clonotype with many counts. This chain joins TRBV7-6 and TRBJ1-1; D gene ambiguous. Germline V gives CDR1 SGHVS, CDR2 FNYEAQ. V was clipped by 1 base and J by 1 base, with 13 bases between them. There are 16 residues in the CDR3. This CDR3 reads CASSLGALVPNTEAFF. The CDR3 DNA reads TGTGCCAGCAGCTTAGGGGCCCTTGTCCCGAACACTGAAGCTTTCTTT.

This clonotype was found many times. V gene TRBV28 combines with J gene TRBJ2-7; D possibly corresponds to TRBD1 (6 bases). The CDR3 runs to 15 residues. Between the trimmed V and J ends, which lost 1 base and 0 bases, there was a span of 10 bases. CDR1 and CDR2 (germline): MDHEN, SYDVKM. Written as DNA, the CDR3 is TGTGCCAGCAGTTTATTTAAGGGGGACTCCTACGAGCAGTACTTC. This translates into CASSLFKGDSYEQYF.

A word on this clonotype: A much larger clone lies a single base off, so this may be a read error. J is TRBJ2-5 and V is TRBV6-6; TRBD1 agrees at 10 bases. The CDR3 loop spans 16 amino acids. Germline-derived CDR1 and CDR2 are MNHNY and SVGAGI (reference sequence). The CDR3 sequence: CDSSYGGQGTQETQYF. In nucleotides, the CDR3 is TGTGACAGCAGTTACGGGGGACAGGGGACCCAAGAGACCCAGTACTTC.

J is TRBJ2-3 and V is TRBV4-1; the D gene is possibly TRBD2 (5 bases). CDR3 length: 19 residues. The germline V and J ends were trimmed by 4 bases and 3 bases, with 26 bases remaining between them. Germline CDR1 MGHRA, CDR2 YSYEKL. This chain's CDR3 is CASSLEGGPLPYTTDTQYF. The CDR3 DNA reads TGCGCCAGCAGCCTAGAAGGCGGGCCCCTCCCTTATACTACAGATACGCAGTATTTT.

About this clonotype: The junction shows a germline mismatch at one end, possibly a read error. The J gene is TRBJ1-1, the V gene TRBV27; D is ambiguous. Germline CDR1 reads MNHEY; CDR2 reads SMNVEV (reference sequence). CDR3 length equals 12 residues. In nucleotides, the CDR3 is TGTGCCCGCAGACTACCGGGGACTGAAGCTTTCTTT. Its protein product is CARRLPGTEAFF.

This sequence joins TRBV9 and TRBJ2-7; possible D gene TRBD2, 6 bases. The CDR3 is 15 amino acids. Germline assignment: CDR1 SGDLS and CDR2 YYNGEE. The ends were cut back, 1 base at V and 4 bases at J, with 15 bases in the middle. Here the CDR3 reads CASSVLAGTGYEQYF. The CDR3 DNA sequence: TGTGCCAGCAGCGTATTGGCGGGAACGGGATACGAGCAGTACTTC.

This clonotype was picked up a small number of times. The genes are TRBV9 and TRBJ2-1; D possibly uses TRBD1 or TRBD2 (9 bases each). CDR1 and CDR2 (germline): SGDLS, YYNGEE. CDR3 length: 20 amino acids. Trimming stripped 3 bases from V and 9 bases from J, with 34 bases between. The chain's CDR3 is CASSDPRDRVVRREGFEQFF. The CDR3 nucleotides are TGTGCCAGCAGCGACCCCCGGGACAGGGTGGTTCGGCGGGAGGGCTTTGAGCAGTTCTTC.

This clonotype was observed a single time. CDR3 sequence: CASSLGGRDAFF. In DNA, the CDR3 is TGCGCCAGCAGCTTGGGGGGAAGGGATGCTTTCTTT. The rearrangement links TRBV5-1 to TRBJ1-1; D remains unclear. The CDR3 consists of 12 residues. Trimming took 0 bases from V and 11 from J, leaving 11 bases between them. CDR1 SGHRS and CDR2 YFSETQ come from the germline V gene. Complete variable domain (other parts from reference TRBV5-1 and TRBJ1-1): KAGVTQTPRYLIKTRGQQVTLSCSPISGHRSVSWYQQTPGQGLQFLFEYFSETQRNKGNFPGRFSGRQFSNSRSEMNVSTLELGDSALYLCASSLGGRDAFFGQGTRLTVV.